These 26 T cell receptor beta chains originate from one sample sequenced in a study of shared T cell receptors in the human thymus. Generated by immunoSEQ multiplex PCR, the TCRdb table keeps only in-frame clones and is missing some. Of 640,000 or so clones listed, around 87% are singletons. Separately, the same data were catalogued under a study of human thymus T cells.

The sequenced sample was thymocytes. The receptors originated from a boy in the first two years of life with a congenital heart defect.

The chain employs TRBV2 and TRBJ1-5, with D uncertain. Germline V gene sequence: CDR1 SNHLY, CDR2 FYNNEI. V lost 10 bases, J lost 3 bases, and 13 bases lay in between. CDR3 length: 13 residues. As DNA, the CDR3 is TGTGCCACCTTAGTTGATTTCAATCAGCCCCAGCATTTT. Its translation is CATLVDFNQPQHF. Variable domain in full (rest from reference TRBV2 and TRBJ1-5): EPEVTQTPSHQVTQMGQEVILRCVPISNHLYFYWYRQILGQKVEFLVSFYNNEISEKSEIFDDQFSVERPDGSNFTLKIRSTKLEDSAMYFCATLVDFNQPQHFGDGTRLSIL.

This clone was seen only once. The V and J genes are TRBV18 and TRBJ1-5; 8 positions agree with TRBD1. CDR1 KGHSH and CDR2 LQKENI come from the germline V gene. This CDR3 spans 15 amino acids. The V gene end was trimmed by 2 bases and the J gene end by 6 bases; junction bases not matched to a gene: 6. CDR3 in DNA: TGTGCCAGCTCACCAGGCGGACAGGGAATTCAGCCCCAGCATTTT. Protein sequence: CASSPGGQGIQPQHF.

The chain links TRBV4-3 to TRBJ1-1; D perhaps matches TRBD1 (5 bases). Trimming cost V 1 base and J 1 base, with 13 bases left between them. Germline V gene lookup returns CDR1 LGHNA and CDR2 YSLEER. The CDR3 is 16 amino acids. The CDR3 region is CASSQVRGRENTEAFF. The CDR3 nucleotides are TGCGCCAGCAGCCAAGTCCGTGGCAGGGAGAACACTGAAGCTTTCTTT.

V is TRBV28 and J is TRBJ2-3; TRBD2 matches at 11 bases. After removal of 6 bases from V and 2 bases from J, the junction contained 10 bases not matched to a gene. CDR3 length: 17 residues. Germline-derived CDR1 and CDR2 are MDHEN and SYDVKM. CDR3 nucleotide sequence: TGTGCCAGCAGCTCGGGACTAGCGGCGCGGAACACAGATACGCAGTATTTT. Its protein product is CASSSGLAARNTDTQYF.

The rearrangement links TRBV4-3 to TRBJ1-4; a weak D match, TRBD1 (5 bases). CDR1 is LGHNA and CDR2 is YSLEER in the germline V gene. CDR3 size: 16 residues. Trimming took 2 bases from V and 7 from J, leaving 17 bases between them. DNA for the CDR3: TGCGCCAGCAGCCAAAAGTTCCGGGGGACGGTTGAAAAACTGTTTTTT. It is translated as CASSQKFRGTVEKLFF.

The rearrangement joins TRBV6-5 to TRBJ2-3; 7 bases agree with TRBD2. The germline V gene has CDR1 MNHEY and CDR2 SVGAGI. The CDR3 contains 15 residues. V dropped 4 bases and J dropped 0; count of bases not matched to a gene: 4. This CDR3 is CASSSERGSTDTQYF. CDR3 coding DNA: TGTGCCAGCAGTTCTGAGCGGGGTAGCACAGATACGCAGTATTTT.

The chain recombines TRBV27 with TRBJ1-6; D is undetermined. The length of the CDR3 is 12 residues. V was shortened by 5 bases and J by 7 bases, with 6 bases between the two germline ends. Per the germline V gene, CDR1 is MNHEY and CDR2 is SMNVEV (reference sequence). The CDR3 spells CASSPQNSPLHF. CDR3 bases: TGTGCCAGCAGTCCACAGAATTCACCCCTCCACTTT.

The V gene is TRBV27, the J gene TRBJ2-1; D not certain. This CDR3 has 18 residues. Germline assignment: CDR1 MNHEY and CDR2 SMNVEV (reference sequence). Trimming left V 0 bases short and J 0 bases short, with 15 bases between. The CDR3 coding sequence is TGTGCCAGCAGTTTATCGATAAATCCGTTCAGCTCCTACAATGAGCAGTTCTTC. As protein: CASSLSINPFSSYNEQFF.

CDR3 in amino acids: CASSHPPERGGASGELFF. The CDR3 DNA sequence: TGCGCCAGCAGCCACCCACCAGAGCGGGGGGGAGCCTCCGGGGAGCTGTTTTTT. J is TRBJ2-2 and V is TRBV4-3; 10 bases are a match to TRBD2. Germline CDR1 is LGHNA and CDR2 is YSLEER. The CDR3 sequence is 18 residues long. J was trimmed by 6 bases and V by 3 bases; bases with no gene match: 13.

The chain uses TRBV15 and TRBJ2-1; 16 bases are a match to TRBD2. This CDR3 has 18 amino acids. With V trimmed by 5 bases and J by 7 bases, 11 bases remained unmatched. Germline assignment: CDR1 LNHNV and CDR2 YYDKDF (reference sequence). For the CDR3, the DNA is TGTGCCACCAGCGACGGGACTAGCGGGAGGGCCTTGTTTAATGAGCAGTTCTTC. Translated, it gives CATSDGTSGRALFNEQFF.

The chain carries TRBV18 and TRBJ2-7; 7 bases are shared with TRBD2. The CDR3 loop spans 17 amino acids. The J segment lost 3 bases and the V segment lost 5 bases, leaving 16 bases of the junction unmatched. Germline CDR1 KGHSH, CDR2 LQKENI. The CDR3 is CASSGTERDSPRYEQYF. DNA for the CDR3: TGTGCCAGCTCAGGGACGGAGCGGGACTCGCCTCGCTACGAGCAGTACTTC.

The CDR3 reads CASSQDENRGRNQPQHF. The CDR3 DNA reads as TGCGCCAGCAGCCAAGATGAGAACAGGGGCAGGAATCAGCCCCAGCATTTT. The chain joins TRBV4-3 to TRBJ1-5; TRBD1 matches at 7 bases. Losses at the gene ends were 0 bases for V and 4 bases for J; bases not matched to a gene: 9. The CDR3 loop spans 17 amino acids. The germline gives CDR1 LGHNA, CDR2 YSLEER.

The V call is TRBV18, the J call TRBJ1-3; no reliable D call. V lost 0 bases and J 4 bases, leaving 10 bases between the germline ends. CDR1 is KGHSH, CDR2 LQKENI, per germline. The CDR3 covers 15 residues. The CDR3 coding sequence is TGTGCCAGCTCACCACCGCGGGTGGAAGGAAACACCATATATTTT. This codes for CASSPPRVEGNTIYF.

The CDR3 loop is CASSLGGWETQYF. The DNA of the CDR3 is TGCGCCAGCAGCTTGGGAGGTTGGGAGACCCAGTACTTC. The chain uses TRBV5-1 and TRBJ2-5; D unclear. The CDR3 is 13 residues long. Trimming took off 0 bases at V and 5 bases at J, with 8 bases between the two ends. Germline V gene data show CDR1 as SGHRS and CDR2 as YFSETQ.

The chain joins TRBV10-3 to TRBJ2-2; tentative D call: TRBD1 (5 bases). V shed 7 bases and J shed 5 bases, with 5 bases lying between them. Germline V lookup: CDR1 ENHRY, CDR2 SYGVKD. This CDR3 has 11 residues. Written as DNA, the CDR3 is TGTGCCATCACAGGGACCGGGGAGCTGTTTTTT. Protein: CAITGTGELFF.

The chain couples TRBV2 to TRBJ2-5; 8 nucleotides match TRBD2. The CDR3 loop spans 15 amino acids. CDR1 and CDR2 (germline): SNHLY, FYNNEI. Losses at the gene ends were 7 bases for V and 5 bases for J; bases not matched to a gene: 12. In nucleotides, the CDR3 is TGTGCCAGCAAAGTTAGGAGCCCGGGGGGGGAGACCCAGTACTTC. Translation: CASKVRSPGGETQYF.

The chain is built from TRBV29-1 and TRBJ1-2, with TRBD1 identical over 9 bases. Germline loops: CDR1 SQVTM, CDR2 ANQGSEA. This CDR3 has 15 residues. V lost 1 base, J lost 4 bases, and 7 bases stayed unmatched. The CDR3 sequence: CSVEGGTGFGYGYTF. The DNA of the CDR3 is TGCAGCGTTGAAGGGGGGACAGGGTTTGGCTATGGCTACACCTTC.

This clone was counted once. The rearrangement uses TRBV7-8 and TRBJ2-1, with a possible D match to TRBD1 (5 bases). V lost 3 bases to trimming and J lost 0 bases, with 9 bases between them. This CDR3 region has 15 residues. Germline V lookup: CDR1 SGHVS, CDR2 FQNEAQ. The CDR3 spells CASSFLQDSYNEQFF. The CDR3 nucleotides are TGTGCCAGCAGCTTCCTACAGGACTCCTACAATGAGCAGTTCTTC.

This clone was found once. The V gene is TRBV28, the J gene TRBJ2-3; TRBD1 matches 8 bases. V shed 2 bases and J 6 bases; nucleotides not matched to a gene: 4. The germline CDR1 and CDR2 sequences are MDHEN and SYDVKM. The CDR3 length is 14 residues. The CDR3: CASSLDDRGDTQYF. The CDR3 nucleotides are TGTGCCAGCAGTTTAGACGACAGGGGTGATACGCAGTATTTT.

V and J are TRBV15 and TRBJ2-7; D is uncertain. Germline V gene sequence: CDR1 LNHNV, CDR2 YYDKDF (reference sequence). The CDR3 contains 15 residues. V shed 5 bases and J shed 4 bases, with 18 bases lying between them. Here the CDR3 reads CATSCDSRGPYEQYF. CDR3 coding DNA: TGTGCCACCAGCTGCGACTCCAGAGGCCCTTACGAGCAGTACTTC.

The rearrangement joins TRBV27 to TRBJ2-7; tentatively, D is TRBD2 (6 bases). Trimming shortened V by 3 bases and J by 0 bases, and 9 bases separated the two germline ends. In germline, CDR1 is MNHEY, CDR2 SMNVEV (reference sequence). The CDR3 runs 14 residues. The CDR3 reads CASSFTSNSYEQYF. The CDR3 nucleotides are TGTGCCAGCAGTTTTACTAGCAACTCCTACGAGCAGTACTTC.

This clone was seen a few times. The chain employs TRBV2 and TRBJ2-1, with TRBD2 as a possible D gene (6 bases). Germline V gene lookup returns CDR1 SNHLY and CDR2 FYNNEI. The CDR3 length is 14 residues. V gave up 6 bases and J gave up 6 bases, with 15 bases separating them. CDR3 bases: TGTGCCAGCAGCTCCCCTAGCGAGGCCAATGAGCAGTTCTTC. It is translated as CASSSPSEANEQFF.

The chain recombines TRBV5-5 with TRBJ2-1; 10 nucleotides agree with TRBD1. Germline V CDR1 and CDR2: SGHKS, YYEKEE (reference sequence). V lost 5 bases to trimming and J lost 5 bases; unmatched junction nucleotides: 13. The CDR3 is 17 amino acids. CDR3 coding DNA: TGTGCCAGCAGACAGACAAGGACAGGGGGAATGGACAATGAGCAGTTCTTC. The encoded protein is CASRQTRTGGMDNEQFF.

The chain combines TRBV30 with TRBJ1-2; D is perhaps TRBD1 (6 bases). This CDR3 region has 15 residues. The V and J ends lost 3 bases and 2 bases respectively, with 16 bases between them. Germline V gene lookup returns CDR1 GTSNPN and CDR2 SVGIG (reference sequence). The CDR3 region is CAWRDTTGRNYGYTF. The CDR3 coding sequence is TGTGCCTGGAGGGATACTACAGGGAGAAACTATGGCTACACCTTC.

This chain uses TRBV19 with TRBJ1-4, with 7 bases aligning to TRBD1. With 5 bases clipped from V and 3 bases from J, the junction kept 6 bases outside the gene matches. CDR1 is LNHDA, CDR2 SQIVND, per germline (reference sequence). The length of the CDR3 is 15 residues. In nucleotides, the CDR3 is TGTGCCAGTAGTGCACAGGGGTTTTCTAATGAAAAACTGTTTTTT. Its protein product is CASSAQGFSNEKLFF.

The chain links TRBV7-9 to TRBJ2-3; 7 bases are shared with TRBD1. V dropped 2 bases and J dropped 0; count of bases not matched to a gene: 11. Per germline, CDR1 SEHNR and CDR2 FQNEAQ (reference sequence). The CDR3 length is 18 residues. The CDR3: CASSLRSGQWASTDTQYF. The CDR3 DNA is TGTGCCAGCAGCTTACGCTCGGGACAGTGGGCTAGCACAGATACGCAGTATTTT.